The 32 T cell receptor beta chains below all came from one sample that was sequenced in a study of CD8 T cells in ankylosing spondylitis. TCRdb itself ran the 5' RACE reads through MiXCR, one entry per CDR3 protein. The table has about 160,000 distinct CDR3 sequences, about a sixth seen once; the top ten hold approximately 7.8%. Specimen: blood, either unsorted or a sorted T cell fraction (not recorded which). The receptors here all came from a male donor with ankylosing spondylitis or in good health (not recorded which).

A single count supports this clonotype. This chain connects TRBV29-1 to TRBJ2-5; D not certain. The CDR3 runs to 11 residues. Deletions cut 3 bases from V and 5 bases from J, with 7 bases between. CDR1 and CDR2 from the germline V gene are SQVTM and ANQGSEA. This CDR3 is CSVDRLETQYF. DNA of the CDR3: TGCAGCGTTGATCGTTTGGAGACCCAGTACTTC. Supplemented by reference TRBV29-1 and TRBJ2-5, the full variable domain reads SAVISQKPSRDICQRGTSLTIQCQVDSQVTMMFWYRQQPGQSLTLIATANQGSEATYESGFVIDKFPISRPNLTFSTLTVSNMSPEDSSIYLCSVDRLETQYFGPGTRLLVL.

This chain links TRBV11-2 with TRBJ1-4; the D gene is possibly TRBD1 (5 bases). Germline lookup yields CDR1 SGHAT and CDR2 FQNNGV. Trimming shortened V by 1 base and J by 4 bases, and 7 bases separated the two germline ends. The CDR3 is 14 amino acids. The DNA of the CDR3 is TGTGCCAGCAGCTTAGGGGGGGATAATGAAAAACTGTTTTTT. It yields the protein CASSLGGDNEKLFF.

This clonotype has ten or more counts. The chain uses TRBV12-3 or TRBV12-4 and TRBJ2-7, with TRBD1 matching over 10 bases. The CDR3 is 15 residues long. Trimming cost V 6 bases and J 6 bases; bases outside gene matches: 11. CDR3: CASSLGTGATGEQYF. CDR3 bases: TGTGCCAGCAGCCTCGGGACAGGGGCAACCGGCGAGCAGTACTTC.

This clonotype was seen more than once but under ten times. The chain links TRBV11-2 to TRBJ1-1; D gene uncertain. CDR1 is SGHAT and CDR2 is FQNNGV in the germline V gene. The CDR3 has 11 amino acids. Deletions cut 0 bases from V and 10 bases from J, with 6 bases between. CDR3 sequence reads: CASSLEGAAFF. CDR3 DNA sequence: TGTGCCAGCAGCTTAGAGGGAGCAGCTTTCTTT.

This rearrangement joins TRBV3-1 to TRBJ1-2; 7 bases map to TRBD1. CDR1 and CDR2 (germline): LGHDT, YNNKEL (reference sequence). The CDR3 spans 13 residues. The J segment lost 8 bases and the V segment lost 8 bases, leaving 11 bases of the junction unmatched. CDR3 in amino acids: CASGRTGESGYTF. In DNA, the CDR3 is TGTGCCAGCGGACGGACAGGAGAAAGCGGCTACACCTTC.

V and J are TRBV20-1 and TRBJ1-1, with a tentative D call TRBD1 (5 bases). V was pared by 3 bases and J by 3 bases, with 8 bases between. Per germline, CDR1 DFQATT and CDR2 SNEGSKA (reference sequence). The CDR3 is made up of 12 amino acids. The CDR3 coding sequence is TGCAGTGCTAGCCGGGGGTACACTGAAGCTTTCTTT. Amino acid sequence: CSASRGYTEAFF.

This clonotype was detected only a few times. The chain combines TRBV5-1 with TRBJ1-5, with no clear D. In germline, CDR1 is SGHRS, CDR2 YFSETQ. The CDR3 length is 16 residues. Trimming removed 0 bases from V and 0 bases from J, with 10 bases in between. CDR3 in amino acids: CASSLVLQYSNQPQHF. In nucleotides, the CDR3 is TGCGCCAGCAGCTTGGTATTGCAGTATAGCAATCAGCCCCAGCATTTT.

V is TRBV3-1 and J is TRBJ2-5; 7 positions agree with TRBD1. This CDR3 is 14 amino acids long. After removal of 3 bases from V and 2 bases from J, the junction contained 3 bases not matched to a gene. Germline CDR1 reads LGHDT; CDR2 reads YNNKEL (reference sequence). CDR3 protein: CASSQDRIQETQYF. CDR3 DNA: TGTGCCAGCAGCCAGGACAGGATTCAAGAGACCCAGTACTTC.

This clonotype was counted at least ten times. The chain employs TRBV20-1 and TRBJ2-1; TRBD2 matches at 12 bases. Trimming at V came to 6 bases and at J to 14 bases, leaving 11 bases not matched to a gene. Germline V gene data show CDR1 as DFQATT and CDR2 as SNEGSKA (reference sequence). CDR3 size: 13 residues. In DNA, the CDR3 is TGCAGTGCCTCTAGACTAGCGGGAGATGCGAAGTTCTTC. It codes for CSASRLAGDAKFF.

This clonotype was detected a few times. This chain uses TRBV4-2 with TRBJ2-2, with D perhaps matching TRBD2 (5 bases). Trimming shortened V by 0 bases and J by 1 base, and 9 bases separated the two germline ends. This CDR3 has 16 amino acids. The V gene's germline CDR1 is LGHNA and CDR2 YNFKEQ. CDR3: CASSQEPSGNTGELFF. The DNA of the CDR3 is TGTGCCAGCAGCCAAGAGCCCAGCGGGAACACCGGGGAGCTGTTTTTT.

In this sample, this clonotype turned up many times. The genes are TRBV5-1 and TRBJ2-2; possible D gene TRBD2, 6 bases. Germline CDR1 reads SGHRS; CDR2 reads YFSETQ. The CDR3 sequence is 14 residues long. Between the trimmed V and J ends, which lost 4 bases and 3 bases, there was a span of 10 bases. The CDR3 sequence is CASSGGEHTGELFF. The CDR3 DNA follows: TGCGCCAGCAGCGGAGGGGAGCACACCGGGGAGCTGTTTTTT.

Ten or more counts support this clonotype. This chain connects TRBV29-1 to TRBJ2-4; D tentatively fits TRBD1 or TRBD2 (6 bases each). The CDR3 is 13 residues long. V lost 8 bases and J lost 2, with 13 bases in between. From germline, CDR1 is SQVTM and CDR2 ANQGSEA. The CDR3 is CSLRGDSKNIQYF. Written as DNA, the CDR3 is TGCAGCTTGAGGGGGGACTCCAAAAACATTCAGTACTTC.

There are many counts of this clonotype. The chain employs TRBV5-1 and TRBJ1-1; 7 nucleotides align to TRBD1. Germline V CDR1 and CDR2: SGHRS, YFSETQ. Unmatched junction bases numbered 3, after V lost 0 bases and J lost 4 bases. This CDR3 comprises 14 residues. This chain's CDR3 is CASSLGQGATEAFF. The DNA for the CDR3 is TGCGCCAGCAGCTTGGGACAGGGAGCCACTGAAGCTTTCTTT.

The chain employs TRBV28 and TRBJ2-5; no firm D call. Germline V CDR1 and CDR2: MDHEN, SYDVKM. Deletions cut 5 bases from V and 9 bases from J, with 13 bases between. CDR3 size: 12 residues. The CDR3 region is CASSPPYEAQYF. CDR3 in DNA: TGTGCCAGCAGTCCCCCGTACGAGGCCCAGTACTTC.

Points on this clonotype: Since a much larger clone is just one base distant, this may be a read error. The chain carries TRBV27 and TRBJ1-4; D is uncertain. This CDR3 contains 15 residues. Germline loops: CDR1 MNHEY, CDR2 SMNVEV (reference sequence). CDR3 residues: CVSSPGSATNEKLFF. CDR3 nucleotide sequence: TGTGTCAGCAGTCCTGGAAGCGCAACTAATGAAAAACTGTTTTTT.

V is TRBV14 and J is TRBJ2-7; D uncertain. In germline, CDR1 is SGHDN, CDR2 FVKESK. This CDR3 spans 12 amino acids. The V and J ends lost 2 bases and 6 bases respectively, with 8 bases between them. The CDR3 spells CASSQTGLEQYF. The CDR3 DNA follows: TGTGCCAGCAGCCAAACGGGCCTCGAGCAGTACTTC.

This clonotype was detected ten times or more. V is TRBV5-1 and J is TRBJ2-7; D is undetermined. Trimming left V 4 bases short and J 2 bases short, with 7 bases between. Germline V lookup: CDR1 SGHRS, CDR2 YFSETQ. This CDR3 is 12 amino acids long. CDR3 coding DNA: TGCGCCAGCAGCATCGGACCCTACGAGCAGTACTTC. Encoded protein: CASSIGPYEQYF.

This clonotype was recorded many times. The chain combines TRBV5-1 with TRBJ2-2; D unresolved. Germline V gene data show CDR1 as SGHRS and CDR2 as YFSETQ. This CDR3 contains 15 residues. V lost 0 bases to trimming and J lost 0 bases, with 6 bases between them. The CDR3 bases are TGCGCCAGCAGCTTGGACGGGTCGAACACCGGGGAGCTGTTTTTT. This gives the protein CASSLDGSNTGELFF.

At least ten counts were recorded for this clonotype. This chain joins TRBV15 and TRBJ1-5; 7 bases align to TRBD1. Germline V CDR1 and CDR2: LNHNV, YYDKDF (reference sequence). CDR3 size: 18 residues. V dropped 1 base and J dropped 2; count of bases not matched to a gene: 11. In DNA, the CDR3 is TGTGCCACCAGCAGAGTTGGACAGGAGAGGGTGGGCAATCAGCCCCAGCATTTT. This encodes CATSRVGQERVGNQPQHF.

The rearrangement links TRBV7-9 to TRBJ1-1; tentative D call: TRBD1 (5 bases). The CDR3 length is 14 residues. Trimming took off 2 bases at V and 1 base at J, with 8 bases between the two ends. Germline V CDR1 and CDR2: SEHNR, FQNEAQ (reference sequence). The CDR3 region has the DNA TGTGCCAGCAGCTTATCCCAGGGGAACACTGAAGCTTTCTTT. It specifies CASSLSQGNTEAFF.

The CDR3, as DNA: TGTGCCACGGGAGGGCCTTCGTGCAATGAGCAGTTCTTC. Translated, it gives CATGGPSCNEQFF. This chain links TRBV5-6 with TRBJ2-1, with 8 positions matching TRBD2. Germline lookup yields CDR1 SGHDT and CDR2 YYEEEE. The CDR3 is 13 residues long. Trimming at V came to 9 bases and at J to 6 bases, leaving 8 bases not matched to a gene.

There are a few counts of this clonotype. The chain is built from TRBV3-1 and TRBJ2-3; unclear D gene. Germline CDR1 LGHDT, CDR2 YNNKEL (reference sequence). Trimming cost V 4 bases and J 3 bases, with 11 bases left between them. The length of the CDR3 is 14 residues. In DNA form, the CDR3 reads TGTGCCAGCAGCCTTATTAGACAAACAGATACGCAGTATTTT. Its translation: CASSLIRQTDTQYF.

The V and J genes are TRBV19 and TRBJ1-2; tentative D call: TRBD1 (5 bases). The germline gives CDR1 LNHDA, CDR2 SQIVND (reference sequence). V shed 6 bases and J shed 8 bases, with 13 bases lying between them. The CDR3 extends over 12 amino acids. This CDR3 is CASRDQGGGYTF. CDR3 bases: TGTGCCAGTAGAGACCAGGGAGGAGGCTACACCTTC. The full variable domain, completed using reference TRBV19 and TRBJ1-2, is DGGITQSPKYLFRKEGQNVTLSCEQNLNHDAMYWYRQDPGQGLRLIYYSQIVNDFQKGDIAEGYSVSREKKESFPLTVTSAQKNPTAFYLCASRDQGGGYTFGSGTRLTVV.

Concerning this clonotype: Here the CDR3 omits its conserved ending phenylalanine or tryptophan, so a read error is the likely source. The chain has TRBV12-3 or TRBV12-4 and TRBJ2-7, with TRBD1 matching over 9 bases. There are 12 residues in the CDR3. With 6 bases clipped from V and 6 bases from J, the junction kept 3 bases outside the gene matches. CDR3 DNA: TGTGCCAGCAGCCTGACAGGGGGCGAGCAGTACTCC. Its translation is CASSLTGGEQYS.

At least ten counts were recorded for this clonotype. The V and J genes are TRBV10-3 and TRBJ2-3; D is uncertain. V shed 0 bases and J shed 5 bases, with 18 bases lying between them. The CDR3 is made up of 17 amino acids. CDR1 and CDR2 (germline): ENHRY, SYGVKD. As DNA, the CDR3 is TGTGCCATCAGTGAGTCCTCACGGCTAGTTGGCCGAGATACGCAGTATTTT. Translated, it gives CAISESSRLVGRDTQYF.

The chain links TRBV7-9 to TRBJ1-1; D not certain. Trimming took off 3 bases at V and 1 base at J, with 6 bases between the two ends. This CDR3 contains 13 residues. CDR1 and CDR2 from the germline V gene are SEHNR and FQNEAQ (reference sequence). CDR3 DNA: TGTGCCAGCAGCTTCCCGGCGAACACTGAAGCTTTCTTT. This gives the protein CASSFPANTEAFF.

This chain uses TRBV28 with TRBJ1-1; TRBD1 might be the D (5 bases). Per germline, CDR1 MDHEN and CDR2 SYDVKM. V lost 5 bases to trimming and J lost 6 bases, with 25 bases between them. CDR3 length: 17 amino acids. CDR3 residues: CASSLSPGTGNGAEAFF. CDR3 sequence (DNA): TGTGCCAGCAGTCTAAGCCCTGGGACGGGGAATGGAGCTGAAGCTTTCTTT.

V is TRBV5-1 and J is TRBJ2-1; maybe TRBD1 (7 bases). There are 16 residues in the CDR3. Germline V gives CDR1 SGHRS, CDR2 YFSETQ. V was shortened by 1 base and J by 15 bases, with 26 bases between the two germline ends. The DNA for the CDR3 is TGCGCCAGCAGCTTGACTGGAGGGGGCGCAAATCAGTCACCGTTCTTC. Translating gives CASSLTGGGANQSPFF.

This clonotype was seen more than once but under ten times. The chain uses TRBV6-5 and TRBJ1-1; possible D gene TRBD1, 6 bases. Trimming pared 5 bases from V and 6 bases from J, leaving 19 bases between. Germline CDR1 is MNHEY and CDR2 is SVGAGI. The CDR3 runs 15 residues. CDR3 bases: TGTGCCAGCAGTGTCATGGGGGCGGGTGTCGCTGAAGCTTTCTTT. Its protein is CASSVMGAGVAEAFF.

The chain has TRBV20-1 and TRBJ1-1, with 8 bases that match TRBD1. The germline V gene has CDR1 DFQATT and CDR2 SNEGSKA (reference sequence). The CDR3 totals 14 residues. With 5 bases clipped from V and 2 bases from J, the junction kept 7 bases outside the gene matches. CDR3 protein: CSAARTGINTEAFF. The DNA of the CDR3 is TGCAGTGCTGCCCGGACAGGGATCAACACTGAAGCTTTCTTT.

The CDR3 sequence: CASSMGTYEQYF. DNA of the CDR3: TGTGCCAGTAGTATGGGGACTTACGAGCAGTACTTC. The V call is TRBV19, the J call TRBJ2-7; D may be TRBD2 (6 bases). Germline V lookup: CDR1 LNHDA, CDR2 SQIVND (reference sequence). The CDR3 runs to 12 residues. The V and J ends lost 3 bases and 4 bases respectively, with 7 bases between them.

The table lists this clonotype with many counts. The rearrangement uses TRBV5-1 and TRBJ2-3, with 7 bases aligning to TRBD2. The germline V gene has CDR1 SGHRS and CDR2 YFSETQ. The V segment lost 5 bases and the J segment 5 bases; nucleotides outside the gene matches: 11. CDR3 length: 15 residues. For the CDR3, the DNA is TGCGCCAGCAGTTACACGGGAGGCCCCCAAGATACGCAGTATTTT. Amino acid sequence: CASSYTGGPQDTQYF.